The rows below give T cell receptor beta chains drawn from one sample of a study of identical twins. Using its own MiXCR run on the 5' RACE reads, TCRdb lists one record per CDR3 protein. The sample lists fewer than 650,000 distinct CDR3 sequences, about 7.1% occurring once. These data were also reused for a study on yellow fever vaccine responses in identical twins.

Sequenced material: PBMCs. The receptors here all came from a woman younger than 30 in good health. Each CDR3 is given with its conserved first and last residue. The order of the fields is V gene, J gene, CDR3 protein.

V gene: TRBV2; J gene: TRBJ2-3; CDR3 protein: CASSEAEAKGPPDTQYF
V gene: TRBV3-1; J gene: TRBJ2-3; CDR3 protein: CASSRQGISTDTQYF
V gene: TRBV19; J gene: TRBJ2-1; CDR3 protein: CASSIALGSSYNEQFF
V gene: TRBV3-1; J gene: TRBJ1-1; CDR3 protein: CASSQADRAPSNTEAFF
V gene: TRBV7-6; J gene: TRBJ2-1; CDR3 protein: CASSLATGSYNEQFF
V gene: TRBV27; J gene: TRBJ2-1; CDR3 protein: CASSLFGGEYNEQFF
V gene: TRBV27; J gene: TRBJ2-1; CDR3 protein: CASSLTWGGHNEQFF
V gene: TRBV12-3/TRBV12-4; J gene: TRBJ2-3; CDR3 protein: CASSRSGVPQRDTQYF
V gene: TRBV24-1; J gene: TRBJ2-1; CDR3 protein: CATSLRGYNEQFF
V gene: TRBV4-1; J gene: TRBJ2-1; CDR3 protein: CASSQAGLAPNEQFF
V gene: TRBV11-1; J gene: TRBJ2-2; CDR3 protein: CASSYFGLADTGELFF
V gene: TRBV4-1; J gene: TRBJ2-3; CDR3 protein: CASSQDPVTGPADTQYF
V gene: TRBV18; J gene: TRBJ1-2; CDR3 protein: CASSPGQGRNYGYTF
V gene: TRBV6-2/TRBV6-3; J gene: TRBJ2-1; CDR3 protein: CASVGGVSYNEQFF
V gene: TRBV4-2; J gene: TRBJ2-5; CDR3 protein: CASSQERAKRGETQYF
V gene: TRBV12-5; J gene: TRBJ2-7; CDR3 protein: CASGLVLRRYSYEQYF
V gene: TRBV24-1; J gene: TRBJ2-5; CDR3 protein: CATSDLLRETQYF
V gene: TRBV28; J gene: TRBJ2-7; CDR3 protein: CASSFLSGLGEQYF
V gene: TRBV24-1; J gene: TRBJ1-2; CDR3 protein: CATHPGTGALTNYGYTF
V gene: TRBV6-1; J gene: TRBJ1-2; CDR3 protein: CASRPGQGAAGYTF
V gene: TRBV20-1; J gene: TRBJ1-2; CDR3 protein: CSARDGGSTGYTF
V gene: TRBV20-1; J gene: TRBJ2-3; CDR3 protein: CSARDFARPSTDTQYF
V gene: TRBV7-9; J gene: TRBJ1-1; CDR3 protein: CASSLLERNEAFF
V gene: TRBV15; J gene: TRBJ2-2; CDR3 protein: CATSRGEGEVRTGELFF
V gene: TRBV7-8; J gene: TRBJ2-1; CDR3 protein: CASSSAGGRGNEQFF
V gene: TRBV28; J gene: TRBJ2-2; CDR3 protein: CASSFDGASYYTGELFF
V gene: TRBV19; J gene: TRBJ2-1; CDR3 protein: CASTDGIEQFF
V gene: TRBV7-8; J gene: TRBJ2-7; CDR3 protein: CASTLETIRHVTYEQYF
V gene: TRBV7-7; J gene: TRBJ2-2; CDR3 protein: CASSPTGLAGDTGELFF
V gene: TRBV6-5; J gene: TRBJ2-1; CDR3 protein: CASSFGRDSYNEQFF
V gene: TRBV19; J gene: TRBJ2-4; CDR3 protein: CASSSRGGATLAKNIQYF
V gene: TRBV20-1; J gene: TRBJ2-6; CDR3 protein: CSARDESSGANVLTF
V gene: TRBV18; J gene: TRBJ2-4; CDR3 protein: CASSPSGQGIQYF
V gene: TRBV9; J gene: TRBJ2-5; CDR3 protein: CASSRCGVFQETQYF
V gene: TRBV5-1; J gene: TRBJ1-1; CDR3 protein: CASSKTVDPGGTEAFF
V gene: TRBV7-9; J gene: TRBJ1-1; CDR3 protein: CASSLEGSTEAFF
V gene: TRBV12-3/TRBV12-4; J gene: TRBJ2-2; CDR3 protein: CASSPAGIPTGELFF